A selection of T cell receptor beta chains follows, all from one sample in a study of T cells in Graves' hyperthyroidism and ophthalmopathy. Via MiXCR, TCRdb re-called the multiplex PCR reads, giving one row per CDR3 protein. The table shows fewer than 650,000 distinct CDR3 sequences, with 14% occurring only once. Material for sequencing was blood. These receptors all come from a woman younger than 30 with Graves' ophthalmopathy. Each CDR3 is given with its conserved first and last residue. Each record gives: V gene, clone size, J gene, D gene, CDR3 DNA, CDR3 protein. The D gene is left open where the match is weak. Rows may omit the clone size; those that give it use once, few, many or a size class.

>TRBV9|.|TRBJ2-6|.
TGTGCCAGCAGCGTAGGGTTGGGGGAGGCCAACGTCCTGACTTTC
CASSVGLGEANVLTF
>TRBV11-3|many|TRBJ2-1|.
TGTGCCAGCAGCCGACTAGTCGGAAATGAGCAGTTCTTC
CASSRLVGNEQFF
>TRBV11-2|many|TRBJ2-1|.
TGTGCCAGCAGATACAACGAGCTCTCCTACAATGAGCAGTTCTTC
CASRYNELSYNEQFF
>TRBV7-2|many|TRBJ2-5|.
TGTGCCAGCAGCTTAGATTGGGACCCCCGGGGAAAAGAGACCCAGTACTTC
CASSLDWDPRGKETQYF
>TRBV7-9|few|TRBJ2-1|.
TGTGCCAGCAGCTCGGAAGACAATGAGCAGTTCTTC
CASSSEDNEQFF
>TRBV9|.|TRBJ2-1|TRBD1
TGTGCCAGCAGCGTAACAGGGGTGAATGAGCAGTTCTTC
CASSVTGVNEQFF
>TRBV20-1|many|TRBJ2-7|TRBD1
TGCAGTGCTAGGCGGGACAGGGGCGCCTACGAGCAGTACTTC
CSARRDRGAYEQYF
>TRBV7-9|many|TRBJ2-7|TRBD1
TGTGCCAGCAGCTCGACAGGGGGCCTCTACGAGCAGTACTTC
CASSSTGGLYEQYF
>TRBV20-1|many|TRBJ2-1|.
TGCAGTGCCACAGGCAGGACTAACTTGAAAAGCTCCTACAATGAGCAGTTCTTC
CSATGRTNLKSSYNEQFF
>TRBV7-2|many|TRBJ2-5|.
TGTGCCAGCAGCTTAAGTCGGGAAGGAGCCCAGTACTTC
CASSLSREGAQYF
>TRBV14|.|TRBJ2-3|.
TGTGCCAGCAGCATTGGGGAGCCCATATTCGCGACAGATACGCAGTATTTT
CASSIGEPIFATDTQYF
>TRBV6-1|many|TRBJ2-7|.
TGTGCCAGCGGGGGGGCTAGCGGAGACTACGAGCAGTACTTC
CASGGASGDYEQYF
>TRBV30|few|TRBJ1-1|.
TGTGCCTGGACCCTGTACGAAGGTTTTAACACTGAAGCTTTCTTT
CAWTLYEGFNTEAFF
>TRBV27|.|TRBJ1-2|.
TGTGCCAGCAGGGACTGGGTGTATGGCTACACCTTC
CASRDWVYGYTF
>TRBV5-6|many|TRBJ1-1|.
TGTGCCAGCAGCCCCCTTTTCCGGGTACTGAACACTGAAGCTTTCTTT
CASSPLFRVLNTEAFF
>TRBV3-1|many|TRBJ1-1|TRBD1
TGTGCCAGCAGCCCGCGGACAGGCTCCGAAGCTTTCTTT
CASSPRTGSEAFF
>TRBV7-2|many|TRBJ2-2|TRBD1
TGTGCCAGCAGCTTACTGCAGGGACAGGTCGCGGGCGGGGAGCTGTTTTTT
CASSLLQGQVAGGELFF